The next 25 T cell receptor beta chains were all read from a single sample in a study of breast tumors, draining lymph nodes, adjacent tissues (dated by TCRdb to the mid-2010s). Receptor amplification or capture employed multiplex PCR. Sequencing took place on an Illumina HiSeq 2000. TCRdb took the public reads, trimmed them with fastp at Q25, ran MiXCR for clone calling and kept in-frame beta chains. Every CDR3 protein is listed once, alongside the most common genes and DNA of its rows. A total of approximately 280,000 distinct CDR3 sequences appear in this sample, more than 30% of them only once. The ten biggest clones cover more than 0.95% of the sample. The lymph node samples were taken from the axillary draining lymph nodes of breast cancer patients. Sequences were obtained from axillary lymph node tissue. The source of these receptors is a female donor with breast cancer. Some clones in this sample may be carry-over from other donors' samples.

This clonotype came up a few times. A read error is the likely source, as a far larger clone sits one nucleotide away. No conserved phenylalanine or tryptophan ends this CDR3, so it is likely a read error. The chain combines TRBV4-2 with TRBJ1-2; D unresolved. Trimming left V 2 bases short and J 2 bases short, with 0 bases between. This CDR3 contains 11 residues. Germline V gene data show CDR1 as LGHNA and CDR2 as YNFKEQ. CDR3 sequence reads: CASSQNYGYTL. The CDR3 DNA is TGTGCCAGCAGCCAAAACTATGGCTACACCCTC.

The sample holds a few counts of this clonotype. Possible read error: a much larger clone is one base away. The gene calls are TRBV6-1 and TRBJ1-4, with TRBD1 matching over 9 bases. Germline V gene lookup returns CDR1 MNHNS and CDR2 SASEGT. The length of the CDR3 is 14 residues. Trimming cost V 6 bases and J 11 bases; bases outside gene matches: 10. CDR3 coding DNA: TGTGCCAGCAGCCACCCTACCGGGACAGGGAAACTGTTTTTT. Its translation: CASSHPTGTGKLFF.

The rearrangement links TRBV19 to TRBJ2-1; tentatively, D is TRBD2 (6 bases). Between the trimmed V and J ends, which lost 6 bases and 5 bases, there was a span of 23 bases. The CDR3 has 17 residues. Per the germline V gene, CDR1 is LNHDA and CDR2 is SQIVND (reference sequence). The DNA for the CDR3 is TGTGCCAGTAGATCCCCGGGTAGCGGAATGAGGGACAATGAGCAGTTCTTC. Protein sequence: CASRSPGSGMRDNEQFF. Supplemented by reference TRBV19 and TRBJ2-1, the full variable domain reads DGGITQSPKYLFRKEGQNVTLSCEQNLNHDAMYWYRQDPGQGLRLIYYSQIVNDFQKGDIAEGYSVSREKKESFPLTVTSAQKNPTAFYLCASRSPGSGMRDNEQFFGPGTRLTVL.

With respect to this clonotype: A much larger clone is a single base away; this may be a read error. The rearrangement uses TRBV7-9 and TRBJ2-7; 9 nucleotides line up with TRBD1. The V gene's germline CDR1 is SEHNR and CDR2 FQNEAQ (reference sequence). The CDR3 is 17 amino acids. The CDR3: CANSRILTGTGIYEQYF. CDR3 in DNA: TGTGCCAACAGCCGAATTCTTACCGGGACAGGGATCTACGAGCAGTACTTC.

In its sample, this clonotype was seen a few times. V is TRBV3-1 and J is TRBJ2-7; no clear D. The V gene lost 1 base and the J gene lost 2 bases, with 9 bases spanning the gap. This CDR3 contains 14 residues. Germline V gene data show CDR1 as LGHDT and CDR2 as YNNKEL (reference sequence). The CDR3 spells CASSQASQPYEQYF. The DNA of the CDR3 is TGTGCCAGCAGCCAAGCCTCTCAACCCTACGAGCAGTACTTC.

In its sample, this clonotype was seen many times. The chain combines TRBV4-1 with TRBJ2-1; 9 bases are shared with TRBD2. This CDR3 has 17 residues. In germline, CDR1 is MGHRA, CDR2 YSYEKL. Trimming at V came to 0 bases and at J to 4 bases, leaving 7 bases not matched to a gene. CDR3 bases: TGCGCCAGCAGCCAAGAGAGGTCACTAGCGGGTTACAATGAGCAGTTCTTC. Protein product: CASSQERSLAGYNEQFF.

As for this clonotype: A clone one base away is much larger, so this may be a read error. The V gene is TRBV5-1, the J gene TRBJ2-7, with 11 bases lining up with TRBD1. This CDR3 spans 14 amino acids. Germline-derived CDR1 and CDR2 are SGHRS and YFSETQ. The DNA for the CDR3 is TGCGCTAGCAGCGGAACCGGGACAGGGGGCGAGCAGTACTTC. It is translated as CASSGTGTGGEQYF.

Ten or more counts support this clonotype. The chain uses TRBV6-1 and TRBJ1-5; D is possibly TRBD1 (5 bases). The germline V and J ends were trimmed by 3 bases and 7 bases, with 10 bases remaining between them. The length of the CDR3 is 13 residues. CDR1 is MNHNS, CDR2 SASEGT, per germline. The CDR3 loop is CASSDGRAQPQHF. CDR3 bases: TGTGCCAGCAGTGACGGCAGGGCCCAGCCCCAGCATTTT.

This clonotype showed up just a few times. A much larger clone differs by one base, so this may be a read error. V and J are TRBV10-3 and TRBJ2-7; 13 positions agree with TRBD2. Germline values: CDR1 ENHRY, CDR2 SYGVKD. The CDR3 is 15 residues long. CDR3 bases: TGTGCCATCAGCTTAAGGACTAGCGGGAGCCACGAGCGGTACTTC. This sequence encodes CAISLRTSGSHERYF.

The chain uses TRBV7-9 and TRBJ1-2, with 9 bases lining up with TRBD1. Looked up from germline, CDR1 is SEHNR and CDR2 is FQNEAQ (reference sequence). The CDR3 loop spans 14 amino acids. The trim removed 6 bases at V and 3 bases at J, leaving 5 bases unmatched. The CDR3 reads CASRDTGGDYGYTF. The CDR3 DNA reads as TGTGCCAGCAGGGACACAGGGGGCGACTATGGCTACACCTTC. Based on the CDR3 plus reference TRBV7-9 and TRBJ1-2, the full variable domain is DTGVSQNPRHKITKRGQNVTFRCDPISEHNRLYWYRQTLGQGPEFLTYFQNEAQLEKSRLLSDRFSAERPKGSFSTLEIQRTEQGDSAMYLCASRDTGGDYGYTFGSGTRLTVV.

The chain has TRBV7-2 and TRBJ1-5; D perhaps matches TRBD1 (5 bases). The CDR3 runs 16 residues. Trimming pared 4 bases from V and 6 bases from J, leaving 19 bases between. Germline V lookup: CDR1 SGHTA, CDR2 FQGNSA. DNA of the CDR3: TGTGCCAGCAGCTCAGACGGAGGACATGGCAGTCAGCCCCAGCATTTT. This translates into CASSSDGGHGSQPQHF.

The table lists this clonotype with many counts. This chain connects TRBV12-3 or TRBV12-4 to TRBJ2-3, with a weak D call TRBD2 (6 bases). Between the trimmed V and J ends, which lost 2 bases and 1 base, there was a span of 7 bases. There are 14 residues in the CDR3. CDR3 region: CASSLSGGTDTQYF. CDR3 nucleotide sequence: TGTGCCAGCAGTTTATCGGGGGGCACAGATACGCAGTATTTT.

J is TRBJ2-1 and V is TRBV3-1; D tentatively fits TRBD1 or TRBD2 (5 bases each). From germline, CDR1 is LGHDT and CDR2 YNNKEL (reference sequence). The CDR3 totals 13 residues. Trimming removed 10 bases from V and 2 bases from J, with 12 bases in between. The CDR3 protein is CATGPGPYNEQFF. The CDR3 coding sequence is TGTGCCACCGGGCCGGGGCCCTACAATGAGCAGTTCTTC.

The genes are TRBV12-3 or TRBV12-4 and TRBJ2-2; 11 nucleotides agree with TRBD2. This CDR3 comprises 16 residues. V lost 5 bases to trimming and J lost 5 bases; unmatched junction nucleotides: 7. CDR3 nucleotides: TGTGCCAGCAGTCTTCTAGCGGGAGGTTGGACCGGGGAGCTGTTTTTT. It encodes CASSLLAGGWTGELFF.

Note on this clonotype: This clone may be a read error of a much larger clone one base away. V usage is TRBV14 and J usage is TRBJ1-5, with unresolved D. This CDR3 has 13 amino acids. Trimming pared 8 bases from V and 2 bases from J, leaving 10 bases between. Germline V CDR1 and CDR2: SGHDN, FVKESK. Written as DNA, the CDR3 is TGTGCCAGCGGCTTATATGGCAATCAGCCCCAGCATTTT. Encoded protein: CASGLYGNQPQHF. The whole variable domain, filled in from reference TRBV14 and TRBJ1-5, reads EAGVTQFPSHSVIEKGQTVTLRCDPISGHDNLYWYRRVMGKEIKFLLHFVKESKQDESGMPNNRFLAERTGGTYSTLKVQPAELEDSGVYFCASGLYGNQPQHFGDGTRLSIL.

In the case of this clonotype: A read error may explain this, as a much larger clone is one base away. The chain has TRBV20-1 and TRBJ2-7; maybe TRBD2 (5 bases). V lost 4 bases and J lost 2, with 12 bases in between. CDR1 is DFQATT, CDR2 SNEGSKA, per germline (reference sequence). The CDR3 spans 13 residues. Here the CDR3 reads CSAIKGDPYEQYF. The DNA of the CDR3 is TGCAGTGCTATAAAGGGAGACCCCTACGAGCAGTACTTC.

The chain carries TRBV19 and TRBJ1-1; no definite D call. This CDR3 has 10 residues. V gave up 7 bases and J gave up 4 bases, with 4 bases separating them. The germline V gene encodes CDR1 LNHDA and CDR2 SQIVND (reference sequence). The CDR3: CASISTEAFF. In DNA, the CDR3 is TGTGCCAGTATAAGCACTGAAGCTTTCTTT.

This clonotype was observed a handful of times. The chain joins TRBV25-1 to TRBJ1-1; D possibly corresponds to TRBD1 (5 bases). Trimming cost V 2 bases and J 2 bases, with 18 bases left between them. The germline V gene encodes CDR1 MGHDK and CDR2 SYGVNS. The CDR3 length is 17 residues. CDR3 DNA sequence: TGTGCCAGCAGTGAACTAGGACTAACAGGAGACAACACTGAAGCTTTCTTT. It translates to CASSELGLTGDNTEAFF.

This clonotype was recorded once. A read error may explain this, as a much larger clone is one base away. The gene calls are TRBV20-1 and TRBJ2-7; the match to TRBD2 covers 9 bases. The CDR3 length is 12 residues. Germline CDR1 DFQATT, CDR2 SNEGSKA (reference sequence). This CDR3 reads CTPLAGPYEQHF. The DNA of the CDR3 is TGCACCCCCCTAGCGGGACCCTACGAGCAGCACTTC.

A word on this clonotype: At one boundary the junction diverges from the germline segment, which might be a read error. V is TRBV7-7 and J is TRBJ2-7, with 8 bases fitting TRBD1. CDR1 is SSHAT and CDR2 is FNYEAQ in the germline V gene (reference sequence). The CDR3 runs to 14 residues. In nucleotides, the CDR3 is TGTGCTAGCAGCCAGTCGGGACAGGTCTACGAGCAGTACTTC. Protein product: CASSQSGQVYEQYF.

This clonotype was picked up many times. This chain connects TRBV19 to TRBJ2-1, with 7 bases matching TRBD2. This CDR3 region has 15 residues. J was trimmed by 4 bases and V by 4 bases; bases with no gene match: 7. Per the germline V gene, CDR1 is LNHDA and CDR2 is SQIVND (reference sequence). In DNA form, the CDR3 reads TGTGCCAGTAGTAAAGCAGCGGGGATATACAATGAGCAGTTCTTC. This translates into CASSKAAGIYNEQFF.

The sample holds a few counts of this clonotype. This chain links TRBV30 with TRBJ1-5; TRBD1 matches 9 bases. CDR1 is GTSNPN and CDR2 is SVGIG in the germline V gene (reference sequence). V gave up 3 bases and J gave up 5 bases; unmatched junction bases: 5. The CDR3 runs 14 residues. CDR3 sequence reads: CAWSPGQGHQPQHF. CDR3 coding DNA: TGTGCCTGGAGCCCGGGACAGGGTCATCAGCCCCAGCATTTT.

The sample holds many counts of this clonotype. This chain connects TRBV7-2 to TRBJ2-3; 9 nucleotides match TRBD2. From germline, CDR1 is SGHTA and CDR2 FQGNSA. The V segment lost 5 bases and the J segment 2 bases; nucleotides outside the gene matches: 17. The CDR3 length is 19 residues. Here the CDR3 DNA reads TGTGCCAGCAGCCCCCCGCCGGGTAGCGGGAGACCGCACACAGATACGCAGTATTTT. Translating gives CASSPPPGSGRPHTDTQYF.

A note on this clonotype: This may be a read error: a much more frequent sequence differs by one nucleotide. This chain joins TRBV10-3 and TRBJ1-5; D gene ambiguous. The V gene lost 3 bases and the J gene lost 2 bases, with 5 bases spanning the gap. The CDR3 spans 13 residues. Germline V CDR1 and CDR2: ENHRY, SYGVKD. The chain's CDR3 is CAISDGGNQPQHF. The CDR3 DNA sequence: TGTGCCATCAGTGACGGAGGCAATCAGCCCCAGCATTTT.

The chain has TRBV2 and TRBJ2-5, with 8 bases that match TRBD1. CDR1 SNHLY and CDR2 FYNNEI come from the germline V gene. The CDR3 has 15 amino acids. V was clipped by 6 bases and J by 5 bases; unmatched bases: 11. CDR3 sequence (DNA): TGTGCCAGCAGCCAGAGGACAGGGATCCGCGAGACCCAGTACTTC. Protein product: CASSQRTGIRETQYF.